This T cell receptor (beta chain) was sequenced during a study of cytomegalovirus exposure and HLA in healthy donors. The V and J ends lost 6 bases and 2 bases respectively, with 13 bases between them. In germline, CDR1 is MNHEY, CDR2 SVGAGI. CDR3 length: 14 amino acids. Study-level points and caveats: A later analysis by the authors found several of the most significant clusters apparently linked to common viral pathogens.

A multiplex PCR was run with 60 Vbeta primers and 13 Jbeta primers. Assay: immunoSEQ multiplex PCR; the TCRdb copy retains only in-frame clones and omits some. The data show about 200,000 clones, with around 80% seen just once and about 3% held by the top ten. Note on this clone: Its matching antigen is unknown.

V and J are TRBV6-5 and TRBJ1-1, with D perhaps TRBD1 (6 bases). Sequenced sample: PBMCs. This clonotype was sampled from a young man in good health and CMV-seronegative. The CDR3 loop is CASRLLGGNTEAFF. In DNA form, the CDR3 reads TGTGCCAGCAGGTTATTAGGGGGAAACACTGAAGCTTTCTTT.